This T cell receptor (beta chain) was observed in a study of T cell responses to AZD1222 COVID-19 vaccine. General study findings and limits: Possibly, clonal diversity was underestimated; donors were largely white British and included more females. The repertoires were collected only after the peak T cell response. Baseline testing showed seropositivity in only a handful of AZD1222 recipients. The reported proportion of spike-specific TCRs targeting unmutated variant regions was nearly half.

Data came from immunoSEQ multiplex PCR; TCRdb stores just in-frame clones and leaves some out. Altogether roughly 140,000 clones are present, around 95% being singletons, with the ten largest covering around 1.3%. With respect to this clone: As yet, its antigen is unknown.

The sequenced sample was peripheral blood, obtained on day 0 of AZD1222 vaccination. This clonotype originated in an adult in good health.

CDR3 nucleotide sequence: TGTGCCAGCAGCTTATCGGCTGGGGCTAGGACCAGCTCCTACAATGAGCAGTTCTTC. Residues: CASSLSAGARTSSYNEQFF. The chain couples TRBV7-3 to TRBJ2-1; tentative D call: TRBD1 (5 bases). This CDR3 comprises 19 residues. CDR1 is SGHTA, CDR2 FQGTGA, per germline. Trimming removed 2 bases from V and 0 bases from J, with 20 bases in between.